This T cell receptor (beta chain) was profiled in a study of T cell repertoires in cytomegalovirus infection. Across the whole study: Both a matching HLA type and CMV infection were indicated by public TCR beta signatures.

In TCRdb, the reads were re-called with MiXCR into one record per CDR3 protein. The sample lists about 530,000 distinct CDR3 sequences, approximately 25% occurring once. This clonotype was seen more than once but under ten times. Its specificity is unknown. The study, taken as a whole, reports: The ex vivo response was dominated by HLA-C-restricted CMV-specific TCR beta clonotypes. Frequencies of public TCR beta families were cumulated, and this identified carriers of CMV plus the relevant HLA.

CDR3 size: 14 residues. Per germline, CDR1 LNHDA and CDR2 SQIVND (reference sequence). J lost 0 bases, V lost 4 bases, and 2 bases had no gene match. Sequenced: PBMCs. The TCR sequence derives from a human donor in good health (CMV status not recorded). Some clones in this sample may be carry-over from other donors' samples. The chain uses TRBV19 and TRBJ1-1, with 7 bases matching TRBD1. The CDR3 nucleotides are TGTGCCAGTAGTAAAGGGACAGTGAACACTGAAGCTTTCTTT. Translation gives CASSKGTVNTEAFF.